What follows is one TCR beta chain and its context. As yet, its antigen is unknown. This specimen comes from a study of shared clonotypes between healthy human individuals. Germline-derived CDR1 and CDR2 are MDHEN and SYDVKM. Trimming removed 5 bases at V and 5 bases at J, with 15 bases between. This CDR3 contains 14 residues. Study-level results: With a handful of donors compared, around 4.7% of naive CD4 clonotypes were shared.

Only in-frame clones appear in the TCRdb table, and some are missing; sequencing was by immunoSEQ multiplex PCR. Of about 600,000 clones in the sample, about 97% were seen once. The sequence derives from a woman aged 30 to 39 in good health. Sequenced input: naive CD4+ T cells sorted from blood. Subset described: CD45RA+ positively selected. This chain uses TRBV28 with TRBJ1-1, with unresolved D. This CDR3 reads CASSPTTVRTEAFF. The DNA for the CDR3 is TGTGCCAGCAGTCCTACCACAGTAAGGACTGAAGCTTTCTTT.